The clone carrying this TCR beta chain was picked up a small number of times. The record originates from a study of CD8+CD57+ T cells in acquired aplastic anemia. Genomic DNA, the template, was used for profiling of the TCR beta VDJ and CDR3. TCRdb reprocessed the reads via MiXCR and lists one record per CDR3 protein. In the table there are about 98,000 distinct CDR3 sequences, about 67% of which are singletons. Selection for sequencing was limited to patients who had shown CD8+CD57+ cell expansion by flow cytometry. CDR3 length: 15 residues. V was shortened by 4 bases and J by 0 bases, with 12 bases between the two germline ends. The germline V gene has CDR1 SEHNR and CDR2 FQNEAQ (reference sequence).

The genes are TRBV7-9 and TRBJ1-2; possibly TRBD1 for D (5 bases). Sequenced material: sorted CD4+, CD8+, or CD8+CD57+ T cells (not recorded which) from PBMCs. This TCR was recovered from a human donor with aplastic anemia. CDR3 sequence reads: CASSSSRQTNYGYTF. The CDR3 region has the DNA TGTGCCAGCAGCTCCTCCCGACAGACTAACTATGGCTACACCTTC.